This entry lists 28 T cell receptor beta chains sequenced from one sample in a study of cytomegalovirus exposure and HLA in healthy donors (dated by TCRdb to between 2016 and 2019). Library preparation employed the immunoSEQ multiplex PCR assay. A mixture of 60 forward primers for TCR Vbeta segments and 13 reverse primers for TCR Jbeta segments was used in the multiplex PCR. Drawn from immuneACCESS, this table holds only the in-frame rearrangements with V and J called that TCRdb kept. Clones are partly lost; checked studies trace under half to an unresolved V gene and leave the rest unexplained. Here the sample has 200,000 or so clones; approximately 81% occur a single time. The top ten constitute around 1.9% of the sample. The sequencing input was PBMCs. These TCRs come from a woman younger than 30 in good health and CMV-seropositive.

This clone occurred once. The genes are TRBV20-1 and TRBJ1-2; a weak D match, TRBD1 (6 bases). Germline CDR1 is DFQATT and CDR2 is SNEGSKA (reference sequence). V lost 5 bases, J lost 8 bases, and 12 bases lay in between. The CDR3 consists of 11 residues. The CDR3, as DNA: TGCAGTGCTCCACAGGGTAGGGGCTACACCTTC. Amino acid sequence: CSAPQGRGYTF.

The V and J genes are TRBV7-3 and TRBJ1-5; possible D gene TRBD1, 5 bases. V lost 2 bases to trimming and J lost 1 base, with 9 bases between them. The germline gives CDR1 SGHTA, CDR2 FQGTGA. This CDR3 has 15 residues. The CDR3 sequence: CASSLQGGSNQPQHF. CDR3 bases: TGTGCCAGCAGCTTACAGGGAGGGAGCAATCAGCCCCAGCATTTT. Full variable domain (outside the CDR3, taken from reference TRBV7-3 and TRBJ1-5): GAGVSQTPSNKVTEKGKYVELRCDPISGHTALYWYRQSLGQGPEFLIYFQGTGAADDSGLPNDRFFAVRPEGSVSTLKIQRTERGDSAVYLCASSLQGGSNQPQHFGDGTRLSIL.

The chain has TRBV21-1 and TRBJ2-5; the table assigns TRBD2, which was not confirmed against the DNA. TRBV21-1 is classified as a pseudogene. The CDR3 contains 17 residues. CDR3 residues: CARKRFGLAGGEETQYF. In DNA form, the CDR3 reads TGTGCCAGGAAAAGATTCGGACTAGCGGGGGGAGAAGAGACCCAGTACTTC.

The chain has TRBV7-2 and TRBJ1-1; D unclear. Between the trimmed V and J ends, which lost 5 bases and 10 bases, there was a span of 17 bases. The germline gives CDR1 SGHTA, CDR2 FQGNSA. CDR3 length: 13 residues. CDR3 sequence (DNA): TGTGCCAGCAGCCCGAGCCTCACCCCCCGAGCTTTCTTT. This sequence encodes CASSPSLTPRAFF. Full variable domain (outside the CDR3, taken from reference TRBV7-2 and TRBJ1-1): GAGVSQSPSNKVTEKGKDVELRCDPISGHTALYWYRQSLGQGLEFLIYFQGNSAPDKSGLPSDRFSAERTGGSVSTLTIQRTQQEDSAVYLCASSPSLTPRAFFGQGTRLTVV.

The chain couples TRBV7-9 to TRBJ1-1; 7 nucleotides match TRBD1. The length of the CDR3 is 14 residues. After removal of 8 bases from V and 0 bases from J, the junction contained 6 bases not matched to a gene. Germline CDR1 is SEHNR and CDR2 is FQNEAQ (reference sequence). The chain's CDR3 is CASGKQGMNTEAFF. The CDR3, as DNA: TGTGCCAGCGGCAAACAGGGGATGAACACTGAAGCTTTCTTT.

The count of this clone is one. CDR3 sequence: CASSKVPRAAVQETQYF. The CDR3 DNA is TGTGCCAGCAGCAAAGTCCCTCGAGCGGCTGTACAAGAGACCCAGTACTTC. The chain recombines TRBV21-1 with TRBJ2-5; TRBD2, the D gene given by the table, was not confirmed from the DNA. TRBV21-1 is shown as a pseudogene. This CDR3 comprises 17 residues.

The chain links TRBV6-1 to TRBJ2-7; 7 bases are shared with TRBD2. CDR3 length: 14 residues. The ends lost 5 bases at V and 0 bases at J; junction bases unmatched: 4. Per germline, CDR1 MNHNS and CDR2 SASEGT. CDR3 sequence: CASSRGLDSYEQYV. CDR3 nucleotides: TGTGCCAGCAGTAGAGGACTAGACTCCTACGAGCAGTACGTC.

The chain is built from TRBV7-2 and TRBJ2-5, with D possibly being TRBD1 (6 bases). This CDR3 is 14 amino acids long. Germline V gene sequence: CDR1 SGHTA, CDR2 FQGNSA. Trimming cost V 4 bases and J 5 bases, with 14 bases left between them. The CDR3 DNA follows: TGTGCCAGCAGCTACAGGGAGATCCGGGAGACCCAGTACTTC. This encodes CASSYREIRETQYF.

The gene calls are TRBV7-8 and TRBJ2-5, with TRBD1 matching over 9 bases. V trimming: 0 bases; J trimming: 5 bases; junction bases outside the gene matches: 4. Germline loops: CDR1 SGHVS, CDR2 FQNEAQ. This CDR3 contains 15 residues. This chain's CDR3 is CASSLAGTGTETQYF. CDR3 sequence (DNA): TGTGCCAGCAGCTTAGCGGGGACAGGGACGGAGACCCAGTACTTC.

The chain is built from TRBV27 and TRBJ2-7, with D possibly TRBD2 on 5 matching bases. V was clipped by 6 bases and J by 3 bases, with 15 bases between them. CDR1 MNHEY and CDR2 SMNVEV come from the germline V gene (reference sequence). This CDR3 is 14 amino acids long. This CDR3 is CASRLSSGVYEQYV. The CDR3 nucleotides are TGTGCCAGCAGATTGTCGTCCGGGGTCTACGAGCAGTACGTC.

This clone was detected only a few times. The J gene is TRBJ2-5, the V gene TRBV9, with D unresolved. The ends were cut back, 0 bases at V and 1 base at J, with 7 bases in the middle. The germline V gene encodes CDR1 SGDLS and CDR2 YYNGEE. The CDR3 is 14 amino acids. DNA for the CDR3: TGTGCCAGCAGCGTAGAGTACAGCCAAGAGACCCAGTACTTC. It translates to CASSVEYSQETQYF.

The J gene is TRBJ2-5, the V gene TRBV9; D gene ambiguous. Trimming pared 3 bases from V and 6 bases from J, leaving 9 bases between. CDR1 SGDLS and CDR2 YYNGEE come from the germline V gene. CDR3 length: 12 residues. The CDR3 region has the DNA TGTGCCAGCAGCGCCCCCCGTCAGACCCAGTACTTC. This sequence encodes CASSAPRQTQYF.

The J gene is TRBJ1-2, the V gene TRBV30; D remains ambiguous. Germline V lookup: CDR1 GTSNPN, CDR2 SVGIG (reference sequence). The CDR3 totals 13 residues. Trimming stripped 4 bases from V and 4 bases from J, with 13 bases between. The CDR3 loop is CAWTRGAGYGYTF. The CDR3, as DNA: TGTGCCTGGACGCGCGGCGCTGGCTATGGCTACACCTTC.

The genes are TRBV28 and TRBJ1-1; tentative D call: TRBD1 (6 bases). The ends were cut back, 8 bases at V and 4 bases at J, with 8 bases in the middle. CDR3 length: 11 amino acids. Germline V CDR1 and CDR2: MDHEN, SYDVKM. As DNA, the CDR3 is TGTGCCAGCTCAGGGGTCACTGAAGCTTTCTTT. It codes for CASSGVTEAFF.

This rearrangement joins TRBV5-1 to TRBJ1-2; the match to TRBD1 covers 11 bases. This CDR3 region has 15 residues. The V gene end was trimmed by 0 bases and the J gene end by 4 bases; junction bases not matched to a gene: 2. Germline V gives CDR1 SGHRS, CDR2 YFSETQ. The CDR3: CASSLVGQGAYGYTF. CDR3 in DNA: TGCGCCAGCAGCTTGGTAGGACAGGGGGCCTATGGCTACACCTTC.

CDR3 sequence: CASSPEESVYGYTF. DNA of the CDR3: TGTGCCAGCTCACCAGAAGAGTCCGTCTATGGCTACACCTTC. The chain recombines TRBV18 with TRBJ1-2; unclear D gene. CDR3 length: 14 residues. From germline, CDR1 is KGHSH and CDR2 LQKENI. Trimming removed 2 bases from V and 4 bases from J, with 11 bases in between.

The rearrangement links TRBV7-2 to TRBJ2-7; maybe TRBD2 (5 bases). The CDR3 extends over 15 amino acids. V lost 1 base and J lost 1, with 11 bases in between. CDR1 SGHTA and CDR2 FQGNSA come from the germline V gene. CDR3 DNA: TGTGCCAGCAGCTTAGAATCAGGACTTTCCTACGAGCAGTACGTC. This encodes CASSLESGLSYEQYV.

The chain has TRBV7-9 and TRBJ2-7; 8 nucleotides line up with TRBD2. This CDR3 comprises 13 residues. Germline V gene lookup returns CDR1 SEHNR and CDR2 FQNEAQ (reference sequence). The V and J ends lost 3 bases and 3 bases, in that order; junction bases with no gene match: 1. The CDR3 DNA sequence: TGTGCCAGCAGCTTGCGGGGGGACTACGAGCAGTACTTC. Translated, it gives CASSLRGDYEQYF.

The CDR3 loop is CASRMGQGAVGELFF. DNA for the CDR3: TGTGCCAGCAGGATGGGACAGGGGGCGGTCGGGGAGCTGTTTTTT. The rearrangement joins TRBV6-1 to TRBJ2-2, with TRBD1 matching 12 bases. V gave up 6 bases and J gave up 7 bases; unmatched junction bases: 6. Germline-derived CDR1 and CDR2 are MNHNS and SASEGT. The CDR3 is 15 residues long.

This rearrangement joins TRBV30 to TRBJ1-4, with TRBD1 as a possible D gene (5 bases). Germline values: CDR1 GTSNPN, CDR2 SVGIG (reference sequence). The CDR3 runs 11 residues. Trimming shortened V by 2 bases and J by 8 bases, and 6 bases separated the two germline ends. This CDR3 is CAWSPGEKLFF. For the CDR3, the DNA is TGTGCCTGGAGTCCAGGGGAAAAACTGTTTTTT.

V is TRBV5-4 and J is TRBJ1-1; 11 bases align to TRBD1. The CDR3 spans 14 residues. Germline CDR1 SGHNT, CDR2 YYREEE (reference sequence). Trimming cost V 4 bases and J 5 bases; bases outside gene matches: 4. The CDR3: CASSRDRGETEAFF. The CDR3 bases are TGTGCCAGCAGCCGGGACAGGGGGGAAACTGAAGCTTTCTTT. The whole variable domain, filled in from reference TRBV5-4 and TRBJ1-1, reads ETGVTQSPTHLIKTRGQQVTLRCSSQSGHNTVSWYQQALGQGPQFIFQYYREEENGRGNFPPRFSGLQFPNYSSELNVNALELDDSALYLCASSRDRGETEAFFGQGTRLTVV.

This chain uses TRBV5-4 with TRBJ1-6; perhaps TRBD1 as D (6 bases). Germline V gives CDR1 SGHNT, CDR2 YYREEE (reference sequence). V was shortened by 0 bases and J by 5 bases, with 12 bases between the two germline ends. The CDR3 extends over 16 amino acids. The CDR3 here is CASSLVGGANNSPLHF. The CDR3 DNA follows: TGTGCCAGCAGCTTGGTGGGGGGGGCGAATAATTCACCCCTCCACTTT.

The V call is TRBV5-5, the J call TRBJ2-1; possible D gene TRBD1, 5 bases. The V gene's germline CDR1 is SGHKS and CDR2 YYEKEE (reference sequence). The germline V and J ends were trimmed by 4 bases and 4 bases, with 15 bases remaining between them. The CDR3 covers 15 residues. CDR3 sequence: CASSPQVRGYNEQFF. The CDR3 nucleotides read TGTGCCAGCAGCCCCCAGGTAAGGGGTTACAATGAGCAGTTCTTC.

In its sample, this clone was seen once. V and J are TRBV28 and TRBJ2-7; TRBD1 aligns across 8 bases. This CDR3 comprises 14 residues. Germline V gives CDR1 MDHEN, CDR2 SYDVKM. V shed 6 bases and J 1 base; nucleotides not matched to a gene: 5. Written as DNA, the CDR3 is TGTGCCAGCAGGGACAGGGTTCTATCCTACGAGCAGTACTTC. Translating gives CASRDRVLSYEQYF.

The table lists this clone with a count of one. For the CDR3, the DNA is TGTGCCAGTAGTATCGCAGGGATTCATAATTCACCCCTCCACTTT. It encodes CASSIAGIHNSPLHF. This chain links TRBV19 with TRBJ1-6, with D possibly matching TRBD1 (5 bases). V was clipped by 3 bases and J by 5 bases, with 11 bases between them. In germline, CDR1 is LNHDA, CDR2 SQIVND (reference sequence). This CDR3 is 15 amino acids long.

V is TRBV19 and J is TRBJ1-5, with 8 positions matching TRBD1. The CDR3 runs to 14 residues. The V and J ends lost 5 bases and 6 bases, in that order; junction bases with no gene match: 6. Per germline, CDR1 LNHDA and CDR2 SQIVND (reference sequence). DNA of the CDR3: TGTGCCAGTAGTCCGGGGACAGGAGGTCAGCCCCAGCATTTT. Protein sequence: CASSPGTGGQPQHF.

V and J are TRBV28 and TRBJ1-4, with D hard to call. The CDR3 has 12 residues. Germline V CDR1 and CDR2: MDHEN, SYDVKM. V lost 6 bases, J lost 8 bases, and 10 bases lay in between. The CDR3 DNA follows: TGTGCCAGCAGATTCAGATGGGAAAAACTGTTTTTT. Protein: CASRFRWEKLFF.

This chain connects TRBV4-1 to TRBJ2-3; the match to TRBD1 covers 7 bases. The CDR3 spans 16 residues. Per germline, CDR1 MGHRA and CDR2 YSYEKL. The junction had 6 bases not matched to a gene; V was cut back by 1 base and J by 2 bases. The CDR3 here is CASSQVTGAHTDTQYF. CDR3 DNA sequence: TGCGCCAGCAGCCAAGTAACAGGGGCCCACACAGATACGCAGTATTTT.